A single sample is the source of the 5 T cell receptor beta chains below, sequenced in a study of early T cells in non-severe SARS-CoV-2 infection. TCRdb redid the calling of the 5' RACE reads with MiXCR, one entry per CDR3 protein. Here the sample spans about 77,000 distinct CDR3 sequences, around 8.7% being singletons. Sample: whole blood. The receptor set was obtained from an adult who was a healthcare worker with PCR-confirmed SARS-CoV-2 infection or an uninfected control (not recorded which).

This clonotype was seen repeatedly, ten times or more. In DNA form, the CDR3 reads TGTGCCAGCTCACCTACCCCGGGAGGGCTTTCAGATACGCAGTATTTT. It encodes CASSPTPGGLSDTQYF. The chain couples TRBV18 to TRBJ2-3; 8 bases fit TRBD2. CDR3 length: 16 residues. Trimming removed 3 bases from V and 4 bases from J; junction bases left unmatched: 9. Germline V gene sequence: CDR1 KGHSH, CDR2 LQKENI.

This clonotype has just a few counts. The chain recombines TRBV20-1 with TRBJ2-3, with D tentatively TRBD1 or TRBD2 (5 bases each). The germline V gene encodes CDR1 DFQATT and CDR2 SNEGSKA (reference sequence). Trimming took 0 bases from V and 2 from J, leaving 12 bases between them. CDR3 size: 15 residues. Here the CDR3 reads CSARDSREYTDTQYF. Written as DNA, the CDR3 is TGCAGTGCTAGAGATTCCAGGGAGTACACAGATACGCAGTATTTT.

This clonotype showed up just a few times. The V call is TRBV3-1, the J call TRBJ2-7; D remains unclear. The length of the CDR3 is 12 residues. V gave up 1 base and J gave up 5 bases, with 6 bases separating them. In germline, CDR1 is LGHDT, CDR2 YNNKEL (reference sequence). CDR3 coding DNA: TGTGCCAGCAGCCAAGGTGTCGACGAGCAGTACTTC. Its translation is CASSQGVDEQYF.

The genes are TRBV5-5 and TRBJ2-7, with D perhaps matching TRBD2 (5 bases). The V gene's germline CDR1 is SGHKS and CDR2 YYEKEE (reference sequence). Trimming cost V 6 bases and J 5 bases, with 15 bases left between them. The length of the CDR3 is 13 residues. Here the CDR3 DNA reads TGTGCCAGCACCCGCATGGGAGCGAACGAGCAGTACTTC. Translated: CASTRMGANEQYF. The full variable domain, completed using reference TRBV5-5 and TRBJ2-7, is DAGVTQSPTHLIKTRGQQVTLRCSPISGHKSVSWYQQVLGQGPQFIFQYYEKEERGRGNFPDRFSARQFPNYSSELNVNALLLGDSALYLCASTRMGANEQYFGPGTRLTVT.

Ten or more counts support this clonotype. CDR3 DNA: TGTGCCAGCAGCCAAGAAGGACGGCCGGGAGAGACCCAGTACTTC. Encoded protein: CASSQEGRPGETQYF. J is TRBJ2-5 and V is TRBV3-1; D remains ambiguous. CDR1 is LGHDT and CDR2 is YNNKEL in the germline V gene (reference sequence). With 0 bases removed from V and 4 bases from J, the gap between germline ends came to 12 bases. CDR3 size: 15 residues.